This passage covers 22 T cell receptor beta chains from one sample sequenced in a study of blood T cells in healthy people across ages. For the second PCR, which ran for about 7 to 11 cycles, a sample-barcoded 5' primer and a J-beta primer mix were used. TCRdb reprocessed the 5' RACE reads via MiXCR and lists one record per CDR3 protein. The table lists hundreds of thousands of distinct CDR3 sequences, about 46% of them singletons. Material: blood. All receptors come from a man older than 75 in good health.

This clonotype appeared once. The chain uses TRBV29-1 and TRBJ2-2; 10 bases line up with TRBD1. Germline CDR1 and CDR2: SQVTM and ANQGSEA. The CDR3 has 14 residues. After removal of 4 bases from V and 7 bases from J, the junction contained 6 bases not matched to a gene. The CDR3 is CSVGRQGAGGELFF. Here the CDR3 DNA reads TGCAGCGTTGGCCGACAGGGGGCCGGCGGGGAGCTGTTTTTT.

The chain recombines TRBV10-3 with TRBJ2-3; TRBD1 might be the D (6 bases). Trimming removed 10 bases from V and 0 bases from J, with 14 bases in between. The CDR3 length is 14 residues. CDR1 is ENHRY, CDR2 SYGVKD, per germline. This CDR3 reads CATNPGVSTDTQYF. The CDR3 DNA is TGTGCCACCAATCCAGGGGTTAGCACAGATACGCAGTATTTT.

This clonotype was picked up a small number of times. This sequence joins TRBV20-1 and TRBJ2-5; 11 nucleotides match TRBD2. This CDR3 spans 14 amino acids. Germline CDR1 reads DFQATT; CDR2 reads SNEGSKA (reference sequence). With 6 bases clipped from V and 11 bases from J, the junction kept 14 bases outside the gene matches. The CDR3 reads CSALGLAATTEQYF. Here the CDR3 DNA reads TGCAGTGCCCTGGGACTAGCGGCTACAACTGAGCAGTACTTC.

The chain joins TRBV7-2 to TRBJ2-3; 7 nucleotides line up with TRBD2. J lost 2 bases, V lost 6 bases, and 8 bases had no gene match. Germline V gene sequence: CDR1 SGHTA, CDR2 FQGNSA. This CDR3 comprises 15 residues. As DNA, the CDR3 is TGTGCCAGCAGACGCCCTAGCGGTTTCACAGATACGCAGTATTTT. The encoded protein is CASRRPSGFTDTQYF. Looking up the rest from reference TRBV7-2 and TRBJ2-3 gives the full variable domain: GAGVSQSPSNKVTEKGKDVELRCDPISGHTALYWYRQSLGQGLEFLIYFQGNSAPDKSGLPSDRFSAERTGGSVSTLTIQRTQQEDSAVYLCASRRPSGFTDTQYFGPGTRLTVL.

The gene calls are TRBV28 and TRBJ2-2, with a weak D call TRBD2 (6 bases). Between the trimmed V and J ends, which lost 5 bases and 1 base, there was a span of 11 bases. This CDR3 comprises 15 residues. Germline assignment: CDR1 MDHEN and CDR2 SYDVKM. The CDR3 sequence is CASSRPAGNTGELFF. CDR3 nucleotides: TGTGCCAGCAGTCGGCCAGCGGGGAACACCGGGGAGCTGTTTTTT. Looking up the rest from reference TRBV28 and TRBJ2-2 gives the full variable domain: DVKVTQSSRYLVKRTGEKVFLECVQDMDHENMFWYRQDPGLGLRLIYFSYDVKMKEKGDIPEGYSVSREKKERFSLILESASTNQTSMYLCASSRPAGNTGELFFGEGSRLTVL.

The genes are TRBV29-1 and TRBJ2-7; D is perhaps TRBD2 (6 bases). The V end lost 6 bases, the J end lost 10 bases, and 28 bases lay between the germline ends. This CDR3 comprises 15 residues. CDR1 and CDR2 from the germline V gene are SQVTM and ANQGSEA. The CDR3 protein is CSVRPSDGGGVKQYF. The CDR3 DNA reads as TGCAGCGTGAGACCTTCGGACGGTGGCGGGGTTAAACAGTACTTC.

This clonotype was recorded only once. The rearrangement uses TRBV5-1 and TRBJ2-2, with 7 nucleotides matching TRBD2. CDR3 length: 15 amino acids. With V trimmed by 0 bases and J by 4 bases, 3 bases remained unmatched. CDR1 and CDR2 from the germline V gene are SGHRS and YFSETQ. The CDR3 DNA is TGCGCCAGCAGCTTGGCAGGGAGGGGCACCGGGGAGCTGTTTTTT. Protein: CASSLAGRGTGELFF.

Points on this clonotype: This may arise from a read error, as a much more abundant clone is one base away. The chain combines TRBV2 with TRBJ2-1, with D uncertain. The CDR3 loop spans 15 amino acids. Germline CDR1 SNHLY, CDR2 FYNNEI. V was pared by 5 bases and J by 8 bases, with 19 bases between. CDR3 amino acids: CASSNPGPVFYEQFF. The CDR3 nucleotides read TGTGCCAGCAGTAATCCCGGGCCTGTCTTCTATGAGCAGTTCTTC.

The V call is TRBV7-2, the J call TRBJ1-2; D remains unclear. Trimming stripped 4 bases from V and 1 base from J, with 7 bases between. Germline CDR1 and CDR2: SGHTA and FQGNSA. The CDR3 spans 13 residues. The CDR3 DNA reads TGTGCCAGCAGCTCATACAATAACTATGGCTACACCTTC. This sequence encodes CASSSYNNYGYTF.

V gene TRBV19 combines with J gene TRBJ2-5; D possibly uses TRBD1 or TRBD2 (5 bases each). The CDR3 covers 15 residues. Trimming removed 0 bases from V and 11 bases from J, with 19 bases in between. Germline CDR1 is LNHDA and CDR2 is SQIVND (reference sequence). The CDR3 loop reads CASSIEGTYTSEQYF. The CDR3 DNA reads as TGTGCCAGTAGTATAGAAGGGACCTATACCTCTGAGCAGTACTTC.

Comment on this clonotype: A much bigger clone sits one base away, suggesting this may be a read error. This chain joins TRBV28 and TRBJ1-1, with D uncertain. The CDR3 covers 14 residues. Germline V CDR1 and CDR2: MDHEN, SYDVKM. CDR3 protein: CVSSLWESGDEAFF. DNA of the CDR3: TGTGTCAGCAGTTTATGGGAGTCCGGGGATGAAGCTTTCTTT.

This chain uses TRBV5-1 with TRBJ2-1; D possibly corresponds to TRBD2 (6 bases). CDR1 is SGHRS and CDR2 is YFSETQ in the germline V gene. Trimming left V 1 base short and J 5 bases short, with 16 bases between. This CDR3 is built from 16 residues. The CDR3 spells CASSLRPGLTDNEQFF. The CDR3 nucleotides read TGCGCCAGCAGCTTGCGCCCGGGACTTACGGACAATGAGCAGTTCTTC.

The V and J genes are TRBV27 and TRBJ2-3, with 8 bases matching TRBD1. CDR1 and CDR2 from the germline V gene are MNHEY and SMNVEV (reference sequence). The CDR3 is made up of 14 amino acids. V dropped 5 bases and J dropped 4; count of bases not matched to a gene: 5. Here the CDR3 DNA reads TGTGCCAGCAGTGGACAGGGTAGCCCAGATACGCAGTATTTT. It is translated as CASSGQGSPDTQYF.

This clonotype was found many times. The V call is TRBV9, the J call TRBJ2-1, with 7 positions matching TRBD2. CDR3 length equals 15 residues. V was pared by 0 bases and J by 4 bases, with 4 bases of the junction left unmatched. CDR1 is SGDLS and CDR2 is YYNGEE in the germline V gene. CDR3 coding DNA: TGTGCCAGCAGCGTAGGGCTAGCGGAGTACAATGAGCAGTTCTTC. This translates into CASSVGLAEYNEQFF.

This clonotype was counted a few times. The V call is TRBV29-1, the J call TRBJ2-7, with 8 bases that match TRBD2. Germline lookup yields CDR1 SQVTM and CDR2 ANQGSEA. This CDR3 comprises 15 residues. Losses at the gene ends were 0 bases for V and 0 bases for J; bases not matched to a gene: 4. CDR3 sequence reads: CSVEDPTSGSYEQYF. CDR3 nucleotide sequence: TGCAGCGTTGAAGATCCAACTAGCGGCTCCTACGAGCAGTACTTC.

The rearrangement links TRBV29-1 to TRBJ2-3; D may be TRBD2 (6 bases). V was clipped by 0 bases and J by 3 bases, with 19 bases between them. Germline-derived CDR1 and CDR2 are SQVTM and ANQGSEA. This CDR3 has 17 residues. CDR3 DNA sequence: TGCAGCGTTGAAGAAGGCGGGGCGGGAATCTTAACAGATACGCAGTATTTT. Translating it yields CSVEEGGAGILTDTQYF.

The chain has TRBV29-1 and TRBJ2-5; 9 bases fit TRBD1. Trimming took 6 bases from V and 4 from J; bases not matched to a gene: 9. Germline V gene data show CDR1 as SQVTM and CDR2 as ANQGSEA. This CDR3 region has 14 residues. The CDR3 reads CSVRGTGLRETQYF. The CDR3 nucleotides read TGCAGCGTGAGGGGGACAGGGCTAAGAGAGACCCAGTACTTC.

DNA of the CDR3: TGTGCCAGCAGCTTAGCTCTGACCCCGCGCTCCTACGAGCAGTACTTC. Amino acids: CASSLALTPRSYEQYF. The genes are TRBV7-9 and TRBJ2-7; D gene unclear. This CDR3 region has 16 residues. CDR1 is SEHNR and CDR2 is FQNEAQ in the germline V gene (reference sequence). Between the trimmed V and J ends, which lost 0 bases and 0 bases, there was a span of 12 bases.

This clonotype was observed a few times. CDR3 sequence: CAIRTSGGSYEQYF. CDR3 nucleotide sequence: TGTGCCATCAGGACTAGCGGGGGTTCCTACGAGCAGTACTTC. The chain combines TRBV10-3 with TRBJ2-7; the match to TRBD2 covers 12 bases. There are 14 residues in the CDR3. Germline assignment: CDR1 ENHRY and CDR2 SYGVKD. After removal of 6 bases from V and 1 base from J, the junction contained 1 base not matched to a gene.

This clonotype was seen once. The J gene is TRBJ1-1, the V gene TRBV29-1; D unclear. CDR3 size: 12 residues. Germline CDR1 SQVTM, CDR2 ANQGSEA. The V end lost 6 bases, the J end lost 8 bases, and 16 bases lay between the germline ends. The DNA for the CDR3 is TGCAGCGTGGGTCCAGAACCCACCGAAGCTTTCTTT. It translates to CSVGPEPTEAFF.

The rearrangement uses TRBV20-1 and TRBJ2-7; TRBD2 matches at 7 bases. V gave up 6 bases and J gave up 7 bases; unmatched junction bases: 18. CDR3 size: 15 residues. Looked up from germline, CDR1 is DFQATT and CDR2 is SNEGSKA (reference sequence). CDR3 amino acids: CSAAKRGLSYNEQYF. The CDR3 DNA reads as TGCAGTGCAGCAAAGCGGGGCCTCTCCTACAATGAGCAGTACTTC.

This clonotype was counted a few times. This rearrangement joins TRBV14 to TRBJ2-7; no definite D call. The CDR3 extends over 14 amino acids. V lost 3 bases to trimming and J lost 2 bases, with 11 bases between them. CDR1 and CDR2 (germline): SGHDN, FVKESK. DNA of the CDR3: TGTGCCAGCAGCCAGGATCTCGTTGCCTACGAGCAGTACTTC. Its protein product is CASSQDLVAYEQYF.